These 15 T cell receptor beta chains came from one sample sequenced in a study of blood T cell repertoires in COVID-19. Method: immunoSEQ multiplex PCR; TCRdb's copy keeps in-frame clones and lacks some. In the table there are roughly 200,000 clones, about nine tenths of which are singletons. Sequences were obtained from peripheral blood. The receptor set was obtained from an elderly man with acute or convalescent COVID-19.

The gene calls are TRBV19 and TRBJ2-1; a possible D gene is TRBD1 (6 bases). The ends were cut back, 6 bases at V and 0 bases at J, with 12 bases in the middle. The CDR3 totals 15 residues. The germline V gene encodes CDR1 LNHDA and CDR2 SQIVND (reference sequence). CDR3 DNA sequence: TGTGCCAGTAGGCTCGACAGGAGCTCCTACAATGAGCAGTTCTTC. It encodes CASRLDRSSYNEQFF.

This rearrangement joins TRBV6-5 to TRBJ2-7; the match to TRBD1 covers 7 bases. Germline-derived CDR1 and CDR2 are MNHEY and SVGAGI. The CDR3 sequence is 14 residues long. J was trimmed by 0 bases and V by 7 bases; bases with no gene match: 6. The CDR3: CASTRGQSSYEQYV. The CDR3 coding sequence is TGTGCCAGCACTAGGGGACAGAGCTCCTACGAGCAGTACGTC.

This rearrangement joins TRBV5-5 to TRBJ1-6; D gene unclear. Per the germline V gene, CDR1 is SGHKS and CDR2 is YYEKEE (reference sequence). The CDR3 sequence is 16 residues long. Trimming took off 1 base at V and 0 bases at J, with 8 bases between the two ends. The CDR3 bases are TGTGCCAGCAGCTTGTCTCATAGCTCCTATAATTCACCCCTCCACTTT. Its protein product is CASSLSHSSYNSPLHF.

The V and J genes are TRBV5-1 and TRBJ2-5; TRBD1 might be the D (5 bases). Trimming left V 0 bases short and J 5 bases short, with 14 bases between. CDR3 size: 15 residues. Looked up from germline, CDR1 is SGHRS and CDR2 is YFSETQ. The CDR3 region is CASSLDQGFRETQYF. The CDR3 DNA reads TGCGCCAGCAGCTTGGACCAGGGATTCCGTGAGACCCAGTACTTC.

The chain's CDR3 is CASSPGLAGGWADTQYF. The CDR3 DNA follows: TGTGCCAGCAGCCCTGGGCTAGCGGGAGGATGGGCAGATACGCAGTATTTT. V usage is TRBV9 and J usage is TRBJ2-3, with 11 nucleotides matching TRBD2. J was trimmed by 4 bases and V by 4 bases; bases with no gene match: 11. The CDR3 extends over 17 amino acids. CDR1 and CDR2 from the germline V gene are SGDLS and YYNGEE.

This clone appeared a few times. The rearrangement joins TRBV7-2 to TRBJ2-5; 14 bases are shared with TRBD2. Losses at the gene ends were 5 bases for V and 5 bases for J; bases not matched to a gene: 10. CDR3 length equals 17 residues. Germline CDR1 SGHTA, CDR2 FQGNSA. CDR3: CASSPPGLAGGGETQYF. The CDR3 coding sequence is TGTGCCAGCAGCCCGCCTGGACTAGCGGGAGGTGGGGAGACCCAGTACTTC. Using reference TRBV7-2 and TRBJ2-5 for the parts outside the CDR3, the full variable domain is GAGVSQSPSNKVTEKGKDVELRCDPISGHTALYWYRQSLGQGLEFLIYFQGNSAPDKSGLPSDRFSAERTGGSVSTLTIQRTQQEDSAVYLCASSPPGLAGGGETQYFGPGTRLLVL.

The gene calls are TRBV6-5 and TRBJ1-3; no definite D call. V lost 6 bases to trimming and J lost 0 bases, with 12 bases between them. The CDR3 extends over 15 amino acids. Germline V gene sequence: CDR1 MNHEY, CDR2 SVGAGI. The CDR3 protein is CASRQVANSGNTIYF. DNA of the CDR3: TGTGCCAGCAGGCAGGTGGCGAACTCTGGAAACACCATATATTTT.

In its sample, this clone was seen once. The chain combines TRBV30 with TRBJ1-5; no firm D call. Germline CDR1 GTSNPN, CDR2 SVGIG (reference sequence). The CDR3 has 14 residues. Between the trimmed V and J ends, which lost 1 base and 3 bases, there was a span of 10 bases. CDR3 sequence (DNA): TGTGCCTGGAGTGGCGGCCGTTCCAATCAGCCCCAGCATTTT. It yields the protein CAWSGGRSNQPQHF.

The CDR3 DNA sequence: TGTGCCAGCAGCTCCAGCGTTACTAATGAAAAACTGTTTTTT. It yields the protein CASSSSVTNEKLFF. The chain is built from TRBV11-3 and TRBJ1-4; D not resolved. V lost 4 bases and J lost 2, with 8 bases in between. This CDR3 comprises 14 residues. Germline-derived CDR1 and CDR2 are SGHNT and YENEEA.

This chain connects TRBV5-1 to TRBJ2-5, with TRBD1 matching over 9 bases. V dropped 4 bases and J dropped 5; count of bases not matched to a gene: 12. CDR1 SGHRS and CDR2 YFSETQ come from the germline V gene. This CDR3 is built from 16 residues. The CDR3 DNA reads TGCGCCAGCAGCCAATTCCGACAGGGGGTGGGTGAGACCCAGTACTTC. This sequence encodes CASSQFRQGVGETQYF.

The chain has TRBV28 and TRBJ1-2; D might be TRBD1 (5 bases). CDR3 size: 13 residues. V lost 6 bases and J lost 3, with 11 bases in between. Germline assignment: CDR1 MDHEN and CDR2 SYDVKM. CDR3 in amino acids: CASRPTGDYGYTF. DNA of the CDR3: TGTGCCAGCAGGCCAACGGGGGACTATGGCTACACCTTC.

The V call is TRBV19, the J call TRBJ2-1, with D possibly being TRBD1 (6 bases). The CDR3 contains 16 residues. In germline, CDR1 is LNHDA, CDR2 SQIVND (reference sequence). Trimming took off 1 base at V and 1 base at J, with 11 bases between the two ends. CDR3 DNA sequence: TGTGCCAGTAGTATAGGTGCAGGGACATCCTACAATGAGCAGTTCTTC. Residues: CASSIGAGTSYNEQFF.

The sample holds a few counts of this clone. The chain couples TRBV29-1 to TRBJ1-6; 9 bases match TRBD1. With V trimmed by 5 bases and J by 5 bases, 7 bases remained unmatched. This CDR3 is 15 amino acids long. Germline lookup yields CDR1 SQVTM and CDR2 ANQGSEA. CDR3 loop: CSVSTGTGNNSPLHF. The CDR3 region has the DNA TGCAGCGTTAGTACCGGGACAGGGAATAATTCACCCCTCCACTTT.

The gene calls are TRBV18 and TRBJ2-5, with D possibly matching TRBD2 (6 bases). V lost 0 bases and J lost 1, with 12 bases in between. Germline V gene sequence: CDR1 KGHSH, CDR2 LQKENI. CDR3 size: 16 residues. CDR3 residues: CASSPPRLALQETQYF. CDR3 nucleotides: TGTGCCAGCTCACCACCTCGGCTAGCGCTCCAAGAGACCCAGTACTTC. The complete variable domain, with remaining parts taken from reference TRBV18 and TRBJ2-5, reads NAGVMQNPRHLVRRRGQEARLRCSPMKGHSHVYWYRQLPEEGLKFMVYLQKENIIDESGMPKERFSAEFPKEGPSILRIQQVVRGDSAAYFCASSPPRLALQETQYFGPGTRLLVL.

The chain carries TRBV7-2 and TRBJ2-3; 10 nucleotides line up with TRBD1. This CDR3 comprises 15 residues. The germline V gene has CDR1 SGHTA and CDR2 FQGNSA. Germline trimming cut 4 bases from V and 5 bases from J; bases unmatched to any gene: 6. CDR3 region: CASSSWDRGGDTQYF. CDR3 nucleotide sequence: TGTGCCAGCAGCTCTTGGGACAGGGGAGGAGATACGCAGTATTTT.